The rows below give T cell receptor beta chains drawn from one sample of a study of cytomegalovirus exposure and HLA in healthy donors. The assay was immunoSEQ multiplex PCR, and TCRdb's table has in-frame clones only and misses some. The data show 100,000 to 150,000 clones, over 65% seen once. Sequencing used PBMCs. These receptors all stem from a man aged 45 to 65 in good health and CMV-seronegative. Both conserved end residues are part of each CDR3. The D gene is left open where the match is weak. The size field is filled for only some rows; it gives once, few, many or a size class.

v_gene	j_gene	abundance	d_gene	CDR3aa	CDR3nt
TRBV12-5	TRBJ2-7	-	TRBD2	CASGTLLAGGPYEQYF	TGTGCTAGTGGTACCCTTCTGGCGGGGGGCCCCTACGAGCAGTACTTC
TRBV7-2	TRBJ2-4	-	TRBD2	CASTLIAGPSKNIQYF	TGTGCCAGCACCCTGATAGCGGGTCCGTCCAAAAACATTCAGTACTTC
TRBV18	TRBJ1-5	-	TRBD1	CASSPGTASNQPQHF	TGTGCCAGCTCACCAGGGACAGCTAGCAATCAGCCCCAGCATTTT
TRBV5-4	TRBJ1-2	-	-	CASSLAGFYGYTF	TGTGCCAGCAGCTTGGCCGGGTTCTATGGCTACACCTTC
TRBV4-2	TRBJ2-5	few	-	CASSQGAGGIIQETQYF	TGTGCCAGCAGCCAAGGCGCTGGGGGGATAATACAAGAGACCCAGTACTTC
TRBV5-5	TRBJ1-2	-	-	CASTRGPDRSYGYTF	TGTGCCAGCACCCGTGGTCCCGACAGGTCCTATGGCTACACCTTC
TRBV19	TRBJ1-2	few	-	CASSIDSGITNYGYTF	TGTGCCAGTAGTATAGATTCGGGGATCACTAACTATGGCTACACCTTC
TRBV6-5	TRBJ2-7	-	-	CASRDSSYEQYF	TGTGCCAGCAGGGACAGCTCCTACGAGCAGTACTTC
TRBV6-4	TRBJ2-3	-	TRBD1	CASSGTGHTDTQYF	TGTGCCAGCAGTGGGACAGGGCACACAGATACGCAGTATTTT
TRBV7-3	TRBJ2-2	few	-	CASSLNPGNTGELFF	TGTGCCAGCAGCTTAAATCCGGGTAATACCGGGGAGCTGTTTTTT
TRBV6-5	TRBJ1-1	once	-	CASSYSNINTEAFF	TGTGCCAGCAGTTACTCTAACATCAACACTGAAGCTTTCTTT
TRBV7-6	TRBJ2-3	-	-	CASSFGGDTQYF	TGTGCCAGCAGCTTCGGGGGAGATACGCAGTATTTT
TRBV5-1	TRBJ2-6	-	TRBD2	CASSSTLAGAHSGANVLTF	TGCGCCAGCAGCTCCACCTTAGCGGGGGCCCACTCTGGGGCCAACGTCCTGACTTTC
TRBV28	TRBJ2-1	-	TRBD2	CASSRLTGGINEQFF	TGTGCCAGCAGTAGGTTGACGGGGGGAATCAATGAGCAGTTCTTC
TRBV5-1	TRBJ2-7	few	TRBD1	CASSSGTGYEQYF	TGCGCCAGCAGCTCAGGGACAGGCTACGAGCAGTACTTC
TRBV11-3	TRBJ2-5	once	TRBD2	CASSFPPLIAGPRETQYF	TGTGCCAGCAGCTTCCCCCCATTGATAGCGGGGCCTCGTGAGACCCAGTACTTC
TRBV7-9	TRBJ1-4	once	TRBD1	CASSRDRASEKLFF	TGTGCCAGCAGCCGGGACAGGGCTAGTGAAAAACTGTTTTTT
TRBV6-5	TRBJ1-1	few	TRBD1	CASRGQGDTEAFF	TGTGCCAGCAGAGGACAGGGGGACACTGAAGCTTTCTTT
TRBV7-9	TRBJ2-1	-	-	CASSSHRAGTYNEQFF	TGTGCCAGCAGCTCCCACAGGGCAGGGACCTACAATGAGCAGTTCTTC
TRBV5-1	TRBJ2-7	-	-	CASSLEPFYEQYF	TGCGCCAGCAGCTTGGAGCCCTTCTACGAGCAGTACTTC
TRBV18	TRBJ1-3	-	-	CASSPYSLNSGNTIYF	TGTGCCAGCTCACCATACAGCCTTAACTCTGGAAACACCATATATTTT
TRBV5-6	TRBJ1-5	-	-	CASSLGGGNQPQHF	TGTGCCAGCAGCTTGGGGGGGGGCAATCAGCCCCAGCATTTT
TRBV10-2	TRBJ1-2	-	-	CASSEASGANYGYTF	TGCGCCAGCAGTGAGGCGTCAGGGGCTAACTATGGCTACACCTTC
TRBV7-2	TRBJ1-6	-	-	CASSSISVNSPLHF	TGTGCCAGCAGCTCGATATCGGTCAATTCACCCCTCCACTTT
TRBV7-9	TRBJ1-1	few	-	CSSSLGLYAFF	TGTTCCAGCAGCTTGGGGCTGTACGCTTTCTTT
TRBV27	TRBJ1-1	-	-	CASSLRGPPRLNTEAFF	TGTGCCAGCAGTTTAAGAGGGCCCCCTAGGTTGAACACTGAAGCTTTCTTT
TRBV5-1	TRBJ1-1	-	-	CASSVTRNTEAFF	TGCGCCAGCAGCGTTACACGGAACACTGAAGCTTTCTTT
TRBV6-5	TRBJ2-7	-	-	CASRQGGYEQYF	TGTGCCAGCCGACAGGGAGGTTACGAGCAGTACTTC
TRBV29-1	TRBJ2-3	once	TRBD2	CSDSGVLDTQYF	TGCAGCGATAGCGGGGTTTTAGATACGCAGTATTTT
TRBV7-2	TRBJ2-7	-	-	CASSRGTLSYEQYF	TGTGCCAGCAGCCGCGGGACCCTCTCCTACGAGCAGTACTTC
TRBV11-1	TRBJ2-5	-	TRBD1	CASSLRQGETQYF	TGTGCCAGCAGCTTAAGACAGGGAGAGACCCAGTACTTC
TRBV29-1	TRBJ2-1	-	-	CSVVSVGQSLFDEQFF	TGCAGCGTTGTGTCTGTAGGACAGTCCTTGTTCGATGAGCAGTTCTTC
TRBV7-3	TRBJ2-2	-	-	CASSLIPGENTGELFF	TGTGCCAGCAGCTTAATCCCAGGGGAAAACACCGGGGAGCTGTTTTTT
TRBV25-1	TRBJ1-5	-	TRBD1	CASSGAGTGYQPQHF	TGTGCCAGCAGTGGCGCAGGGACAGGGTATCAGCCCCAGCATTTT
TRBV29-1	TRBJ1-1	-	TRBD1	CSVQDRDYTEAFF	TGCAGCGTGCAGGACAGGGACTACACTGAAGCTTTCTTT
TRBV5-6	TRBJ2-5	-	-	CASSRPPAGSETQYF	TGTGCCAGCAGCCGCCCGCCAGCGGGCTCAGAGACCCAGTACTTC
TRBV11-2	TRBJ1-5	few	TRBD1	CASSLGQANQPQHF	TGTGCCAGCAGCTTGGGACAGGCAAATCAGCCCCAGCATTTT
TRBV7-9	TRBJ2-5	-	TRBD2	CASSLGLGGETQYF	TGTGCCAGCAGCTTGGGACTAGGGGGGGAGACCCAGTACTTC
TRBV5-1	TRBJ1-2	-	-	CASSLAGGKNYGYTF	TGCGCCAGCAGCTTGGCGGGGGGGAAGAACTATGGCTACACCTTC
TRBV10-1	TRBJ2-2	-	TRBD1	CASSPGRTGSVRTGELFF	TGCGCCAGCAGCCCCGGAAGGACAGGGTCAGTGCGCACCGGGGAGCTGTTTTTT
TRBV6-1	TRBJ1-5	once	-	CASSDDRFQQPQHF	TGTGCCAGCAGTGATGACAGGTTTCAACAGCCCCAGCATTTT
TRBV7-7	TRBJ2-2	-	TRBD1	CASSLGRDRINTGELFF	TGTGCCAGCAGCTTGGGACGGGACAGGATAAACACCGGGGAGCTGTTTTTT
TRBV6-5	TRBJ2-5	-	-	CASSLPGQETQYF	TGTGCCAGCAGTTTGCCCGGTCAAGAGACCCAGTACTTC
TRBV9	TRBJ2-7	-	-	CASSVELASYEQYF	TGTGCCAGCAGCGTAGAATTAGCGAGCTACGAGCAGTACTTC
TRBV6-1	TRBJ1-5	once	-	CASSPDRSSNQPQHF	TGTGCCAGCAGCCCGGACAGATCTAGCAATCAGCCCCAGCATTTT
TRBV7-9	TRBJ2-2	-	-	CASSLAEGHRNTGELFF	TGTGCCAGCAGCTTAGCCGAGGGACACCGGAACACCGGGGAGCTGTTTTTT
TRBV7-2	TRBJ2-5	-	TRBD2	CASSPEERGGIAETQYF	TGTGCCAGCAGCCCAGAGGAGCGGGGGGGGATTGCGGAGACCCAGTACTTC
TRBV5-1	TRBJ1-2	-	-	CASSTSTGKDYGYTF	TGCGCCAGCAGTACCTCTACAGGGAAGGACTATGGCTACACCTTC
TRBV6-5	TRBJ2-7	-	-	CASSQGSSYEQYF	TGTGCCAGCAGCCAGGGGAGCTCCTACGAGCAGTACTTC
TRBV5-1	TRBJ2-5	-	-	CASSPGRRQETQYF	TGCGCCAGCAGCCCCGGGAGACGGCAAGAGACCCAGTACTTC
TRBV2	TRBJ2-3	few	TRBD2	CASSKTRGLAGFSDTQYF	TGTGCCAGCAGTAAAACGAGGGGACTAGCGGGGTTCTCAGATACGCAGTATTTT
TRBV6-5	TRBJ1-2	-	TRBD1	CASSPGGQRGYTF	TGTGCCAGCAGCCCAGGGGGACAGCGAGGCTACACCTTC
TRBV7-9	TRBJ1-2	-	TRBD1	CSSSKDRIGYTF	TGTTCCAGCAGCAAGGACAGGATTGGCTACACCTTC
TRBV5-1	TRBJ2-5	-	TRBD1	CASSSGTGSGTQYF	TGCGCCAGCAGTTCCGGGACAGGGAGCGGGACCCAGTACTTC
TRBV28	TRBJ1-4	-	-	CASSPPGTRGGEKLFF	TGTGCCAGCAGTCCCCCCGGGACAAGAGGAGGTGAAAAACTGTTTTTT
TRBV2	TRBJ1-5	few	-	CASSASPGNQPQHF	TGTGCCAGCAGTGCCTCCCCAGGGAATCAGCCCCAGCATTTT
TRBV19	TRBJ1-5	-	-	CASTSSAGGNQPQHF	TGTGCCAGTACCTCCTCGGCAGGGGGCAATCAGCCCCAGCATTTT
TRBV7-2	TRBJ1-5	few	-	CASTSGDQPQHF	TGTGCCAGCACCTCGGGGGATCAGCCCCAGCATTTT
TRBV7-3	TRBJ1-2	-	TRBD1	CASSLSGGDGYTF	TGTGCCAGCAGCTTATCAGGGGGCGATGGCTACACCTTC